Each of the 21 T cell receptor beta chains below was sequenced from the same sample in a study of STAT5B mutations in CD4+ large granular lymphocyte leukemia. Generated by immunoSEQ multiplex PCR, the TCRdb table keeps only in-frame clones and is missing some. The sample contains 40,000 to 45,000 clones, roughly 79% of which appear only once. Sequencing was done on a sample of CD4+ T cells from blood buffy coats. The receptors were gathered from a human donor in good health.

V usage is TRBV5-6 and J usage is TRBJ1-3; D gene unclear. The CDR3 has 16 residues. V gave up 0 bases and J gave up 0 bases, with 10 bases separating them. Germline assignment: CDR1 SGHDT and CDR2 YYEEEE. As DNA, the CDR3 is TGTGCCAGCAGCTTGGTCGGGAACCCCTCTGGAAACACCATATATTTT. As protein: CASSLVGNPSGNTIYF.

J is TRBJ2-5 and V is TRBV5-1; tentative D call: TRBD2 (5 bases). V was clipped by 4 bases and J by 1 base, with 11 bases between them. CDR1 and CDR2 (germline): SGHRS, YFSETQ. The CDR3 sequence is 14 residues long. The CDR3 DNA reads TGCGCCAGCAGCGTACACGGGGTCCAAGAGACCCAGTACTTC. As protein: CASSVHGVQETQYF. The variable domain in full, with the rest retrieved from reference TRBV5-1 and TRBJ2-5, is KAGVTQTPRYLIKTRGQQVTLSCSPISGHRSVSWYQQTPGQGLQFLFEYFSETQRNKGNFPGRFSGRQFSNSRSEMNVSTLELGDSALYLCASSVHGVQETQYFGPGTRLLVL.

This chain uses TRBV15 with TRBJ2-7; D remains ambiguous. The CDR3 covers 14 residues. In germline, CDR1 is LNHNV, CDR2 YYDKDF (reference sequence). V was trimmed by 1 base and J by 0 bases, leaving 7 bases between them. CDR3 DNA sequence: TGTGCCACCAGCAGAGGACGACTCTCCTACGAGCAGTACTTC. It yields the protein CATSRGRLSYEQYF.

This clone has a single count. V usage is TRBV21-1 and J usage is TRBJ2-7; the table's TRBD1 call for D was not verified on the DNA. TRBV21-1 is marked as a pseudogene. The CDR3 extends over 13 amino acids. CDR3 bases: TGTGCCAGCCGGACAGGGCAGTTCTACGAGCAGTACTTC. It is translated as CASRTGQFYEQYF.

This clone was seen more than once but under ten times. The rearrangement uses TRBV6-1 and TRBJ1-1; D remains ambiguous. Trimming pared 4 bases from V and 6 bases from J, leaving 12 bases between. Germline-derived CDR1 and CDR2 are MNHNS and SASEGT. The CDR3 is made up of 13 amino acids. The CDR3 region is CASSASRRSEAFF. The CDR3 region has the DNA TGTGCCAGCAGTGCCTCCCGAAGGTCTGAAGCTTTCTTT.

The chain uses TRBV4-3 and TRBJ2-3, with 7 bases that match TRBD2. The germline V gene has CDR1 LGHNA and CDR2 YSLEER. The CDR3 is made up of 16 amino acids. V trimming: 1 base; J trimming: 4 bases; junction bases outside the gene matches: 8. The CDR3 nucleotides are TGCGCCAGCAGCCAAGTGTCCAGCGGGATGGCAGATACGCAGTATTTT. This translates into CASSQVSSGMADTQYF.

The CDR3 here is CASRTTANTEAFF. CDR3 sequence (DNA): TGTGCCAGCAGGACGACGGCGAACACTGAAGCTTTCTTT. The rearrangement joins TRBV28 to TRBJ1-1; D is unresolved. The V gene's germline CDR1 is MDHEN and CDR2 SYDVKM. The V end lost 6 bases, the J end lost 1 base, and 9 bases lay between the germline ends. This CDR3 spans 13 amino acids.

This chain links TRBV10-1 with TRBJ2-5; tentative D call: TRBD1 (7 bases). The CDR3 totals 16 residues. Germline assignment: CDR1 WNHNN and CDR2 SYGVQD (reference sequence). Trimming stripped 5 bases from V and 1 base from J, with 17 bases between. The chain's CDR3 is CASSFPYRGGQETQYF. CDR3 nucleotides: TGCGCCAGCAGTTTTCCCTACAGGGGAGGCCAAGAGACCCAGTACTTC.

This chain joins TRBV19 and TRBJ1-6; 8 bases fit TRBD1. The length of the CDR3 is 14 residues. Per germline, CDR1 LNHDA and CDR2 SQIVND (reference sequence). V lost 5 bases and J lost 5; bases outside the gene matches: 2. This CDR3 reads CASSPQGDNSPLHF. As DNA, the CDR3 is TGTGCCAGTAGTCCACAGGGGGATAATTCACCCCTCCACTTT.

This clone was observed once. The chain employs TRBV2 and TRBJ1-1, with 7 bases matching TRBD1. Trimming removed 5 bases from V and 6 bases from J; junction bases left unmatched: 6. This CDR3 is 13 amino acids long. Germline CDR1 is SNHLY and CDR2 is FYNNEI. Here the CDR3 reads CASSRQGTAEAFF. CDR3 nucleotides: TGTGCCAGCAGTCGACAGGGAACCGCTGAAGCTTTCTTT.

With respect to this clone: Other nucleotide sequences from this sample produce the same CDR3. The chain couples TRBV11-3 to TRBJ2-1; TRBD1 matches at 11 bases. Looked up from germline, CDR1 is SGHNT and CDR2 is YENEEA. The CDR3 is made up of 15 amino acids. With V trimmed by 5 bases and J by 4 bases, 4 bases remained unmatched. CDR3 amino acids: CASSPGQGVYNEQFF. The DNA for the CDR3 is TGTGCCAGCAGCCCGGGACAGGGGGTGTACAATGAGCAGTTCTTC. The full variable domain, rest sourced from reference TRBV11-3 and TRBJ2-1, is EAGVVQSPRYKIIEKKQPVAFWCNPISGHNTLYWYLQNLGQGPELLIRYENEEAVDDSQLPKDRFSAERLKGVDSTLKIQPAELGDSAVYLCASSPGQGVYNEQFFGPGTRLTVL.

The chain recombines TRBV11-1 with TRBJ2-6, with 12 bases identical to TRBD1. V trimming: 3 bases; J trimming: 2 bases; junction bases outside the gene matches: 5. This CDR3 has 18 residues. CDR1 and CDR2 from the germline V gene are SGHAT and FQDESV (reference sequence). The CDR3, as DNA: TGTGCCAGCAGCTTTCCGGGACAGGGGGCGCCTGGGGCCAACGTCCTGACTTTC. It specifies CASSFPGQGAPGANVLTF.

CDR3 in amino acids: CASSPGTDTQYF. The CDR3 DNA reads as TGTGCCAGCAGCCCAGGCACAGATACGCAGTATTTT. This chain joins TRBV6-1 and TRBJ2-3, with no clear D. This CDR3 is built from 12 residues. V shed 6 bases and J shed 1 base, with 5 bases lying between them. Germline assignment: CDR1 MNHNS and CDR2 SASEGT.

This chain uses TRBV21-1 with TRBJ1-5. TRBV21-1 represents a pseudogene. The CDR3 is 14 residues long. CDR3: CASSNSPGNQPQHF. CDR3 sequence (DNA): TGTGCCAGCAGCAACAGCCCAGGCAATCAGCCCCAGCATTTT.

The chain combines TRBV2 with TRBJ1-1; the D gene is possibly TRBD1 (6 bases). Trimming took 10 bases from V and 0 from J, leaving 21 bases between them. Germline V CDR1 and CDR2: SNHLY, FYNNEI. The CDR3 totals 16 residues. The CDR3 loop is CATEVQGRNLNTEAFF. As DNA, the CDR3 is TGTGCCACAGAGGTTCAGGGGCGGAATTTGAACACTGAAGCTTTCTTT.

V is TRBV20-1 and J is TRBJ2-3; D gene ambiguous. This CDR3 is 10 amino acids long. The germline V gene has CDR1 DFQATT and CDR2 SNEGSKA (reference sequence). As DNA, the CDR3 is TGCAGCTTAGAGACAGATACGCAGTATTTT. Protein product: CSLETDTQYF.

The rearrangement joins TRBV30 to TRBJ1-5; TRBD1 might be the D (6 bases). Per germline, CDR1 GTSNPN and CDR2 SVGIG (reference sequence). Trimming pared 2 bases from V and 5 bases from J, leaving 10 bases between. The CDR3 loop spans 13 amino acids. CDR3 nucleotides: TGTGCCTGGAGTAACCACAGGGATCAGCCCCAGCATTTT. It specifies CAWSNHRDQPQHF. Full variable domain (remainder filled in from reference TRBV30 and TRBJ1-5): SQTIHQWPATLVQPVGSPLSLECTVEGTSNPNLYWYRQAAGRGLQLLFYSVGIGQISSEVPQNLSASRPQDRQFILSSKKLLLSDSGFYLCAWSNHRDQPQHFGDGTRLSIL.

This clone turned up a few times. This rearrangement joins TRBV10-3 to TRBJ2-2; TRBD2 matches 15 bases. The CDR3 runs to 17 residues. The germline gives CDR1 ENHRY, CDR2 SYGVKD. With 4 bases clipped from V and 1 base from J, the junction kept 1 base outside the gene matches. CDR3: CAISGTSGRVNTGELFF. The DNA of the CDR3 is TGTGCCATCAGTGGGACTAGCGGGAGGGTGAACACCGGGGAGCTGTTTTTT.

The V gene is TRBV11-1, the J gene TRBJ2-3; TRBD2 matches at 10 bases. Germline CDR1 is SGHAT and CDR2 is FQDESV (reference sequence). The J segment lost 2 bases and the V segment lost 7 bases, leaving 6 bases of the junction unmatched. This CDR3 is built from 15 residues. The CDR3 sequence: CASTLAGALTDTQYF. CDR3 nucleotide sequence: TGTGCCAGCACCCTAGCGGGGGCCCTCACAGATACGCAGTATTTT. Supplemented by reference TRBV11-1 and TRBJ2-3, the full variable domain reads EAEVAQSPRYKITEKSQAVAFWCDPISGHATLYWYRQILGQGPELLVQFQDESVVDDSQLPKDRFSAERLKGVDSTLKIQPAELGDSAMYLCASTLAGALTDTQYFGPGTRLTVL.

This rearrangement joins TRBV9 to TRBJ2-2; D gene ambiguous. Germline lookup yields CDR1 SGDLS and CDR2 YYNGEE. The CDR3 has 14 residues. Trimming pared 0 bases from V and 6 bases from J, leaving 9 bases between. The CDR3, as DNA: TGTGCCAGCAGCGTAGGCGTCCTCCCCGGGGAGCTGTTTTTT. Translation gives CASSVGVLPGELFF.

The chain combines TRBV5-1 with TRBJ2-5; 11 bases match TRBD2. The J call may be incorrect, as the DNA end agrees better with TRBJ2-7. CDR1 SGHRS and CDR2 YFSETQ come from the germline V gene. The CDR3 is 14 residues long. The CDR3 here is CASSLGLAGGEQYF. DNA of the CDR3: TGCGCCAGCAGCTTGGGGCTAGCGGGAGGCGAGCAGTACTTC.